Sequencing of this TCR beta chain was carried out in a study of T cells expressing NK-cell markers. Study information: Among eight sequenced donors, seven carried HCMV seropositivity while one was seronegative.

5'RACE template switching with UMIs produced the TCR beta cDNA. TCRdb reanalyzed the 5' RACE reads, giving one entry per CDR3 protein sequence and no DNA. This specimen shows over 350,000 distinct CDR3 sequences; the ten leading clones hold 9.5% to 12%. The CDR3 sequence is 17 residues long. The germline V gene encodes CDR1 ENHRY and CDR2 SYGVKD. This clonotype was sampled from a woman aged 45-65 years in good health. The chain employs TRBV10-3 and TRBJ2-1; the TCRdb call, TRBD2, lacks DNA for checking. Material: blood T cells: a sorted CD56 or NKG2C T cell subset, CD4+ or CD8+ T cells, or bulk PBMC T cells (not recorded which). The CDR3: CAISESNRLVTGSEQFF.